These 28 T cell receptor beta chains share one sample of origin, sequenced in a study of cytomegalovirus exposure and HLA in healthy donors. Both 60 Vbeta primers and 13 Jbeta primers went into the PCR. TCRdb's table, derived via immunoSEQ multiplex PCR, lists solely in-frame clones and lacks some. This repertoire includes about 67,000 clones. The sequenced material came from PBMCs. Every receptor here comes from a woman younger than 45 in good health and CMV-seronegative.

The V and J genes are TRBV28 and TRBJ2-7; D is possibly TRBD2 (6 bases). This CDR3 is built from 15 residues. The germline V gene encodes CDR1 MDHEN and CDR2 SYDVKM. The V end lost 4 bases, the J end lost 3 bases, and 16 bases lay between the germline ends. Here the CDR3 reads CASSSAWDSGYEQYF. CDR3 DNA: TGTGCCAGCAGTTCTGCGTGGGACTCTGGCTACGAGCAGTACTTC.

The chain combines TRBV19 with TRBJ1-1, with D tentatively TRBD1 (5 bases). The germline gives CDR1 LNHDA, CDR2 SQIVND (reference sequence). Trimming cost V 6 bases and J 4 bases, with 12 bases left between them. This CDR3 has 13 residues. CDR3 bases: TGTGCCAGTAGGTCCAGGACATCCACTGAAGCTTTCTTT. Translating it yields CASRSRTSTEAFF.

The chain recombines TRBV28 with TRBJ1-1; D may be TRBD1 (5 bases). The CDR3 contains 15 residues. The germline V gene encodes CDR1 MDHEN and CDR2 SYDVKM. V lost 5 bases and J 3 bases, leaving 16 bases between the germline ends. The CDR3 DNA is TGTGCCAGCAGTCCCCGGGACTTTCTTCACACTGAAGCTTTCTTT. It translates to CASSPRDFLHTEAFF.

This chain uses TRBV4-2 with TRBJ2-1, with 8 bases matching TRBD2. CDR3 size: 16 residues. Trimming removed 0 bases from V and 5 bases from J; junction bases left unmatched: 6. Germline assignment: CDR1 LGHNA and CDR2 YNFKEQ. The DNA of the CDR3 is TGTGCCAGCAGCCAAGAAACAGCGGGGGCCGACAATGAGCAGTTCTTC. This encodes CASSQETAGADNEQFF.

The chain joins TRBV5-1 to TRBJ2-2; TRBD2 might be the D (5 bases). Germline CDR1 reads SGHRS; CDR2 reads YFSETQ. Trimming removed 3 bases from V and 7 bases from J, with 16 bases in between. The length of the CDR3 is 15 residues. CDR3 in amino acids: CASSYSGMGGGELFF. CDR3 nucleotides: TGCGCCAGCAGCTATTCGGGGATGGGCGGCGGGGAGCTGTTTTTT.

The V call is TRBV7-2, the J call TRBJ2-1; possibly TRBD2 for D (6 bases). The V and J ends lost 0 bases and 10 bases respectively, with 10 bases between them. CDR3 length: 13 residues. The germline V gene encodes CDR1 SGHTA and CDR2 FQGNSA. CDR3 in DNA: TGTGCCAGCAGCTTAGCGGGGGGAAACGAGCAGTTCTTC. Translation: CASSLAGGNEQFF.

The genes are TRBV6-1 and TRBJ2-7, with TRBD2 matching over 9 bases. This CDR3 has 14 residues. Per the germline V gene, CDR1 is MNHNS and CDR2 is SASEGT. The J segment lost 2 bases and the V segment lost 7 bases, leaving 6 bases of the junction unmatched. CDR3 in amino acids: CASNGAGGAYEQYF. The CDR3 region has the DNA TGTGCCAGCAACGGGGCGGGGGGGGCCTACGAGCAGTACTTC.

V gene TRBV5-1 combines with J gene TRBJ2-5; D is unclear. CDR3 length equals 12 residues. V was trimmed by 3 bases and J by 2 bases, leaving 5 bases between them. CDR1 and CDR2 (germline): SGHRS, YFSETQ. Written as DNA, the CDR3 is TGCGCCAGCAGCTCCTCTCAAGAGACCCAGTACTTC. Protein: CASSSSQETQYF. Combining the CDR3 with reference TRBV5-1 and TRBJ2-5 gives the whole variable domain KAGVTQTPRYLIKTRGQQVTLSCSPISGHRSVSWYQQTPGQGLQFLFEYFSETQRNKGNFPGRFSGRQFSNSRSEMNVSTLELGDSALYLCASSSSQETQYFGPGTRLLVL.

The V gene is TRBV9, the J gene TRBJ1-1, with D perhaps TRBD1 (5 bases). Between the trimmed V and J ends, which lost 3 bases and 1 base, there was a span of 13 bases. CDR3 length: 15 amino acids. Germline-derived CDR1 and CDR2 are SGDLS and YYNGEE. CDR3 amino acids: CASSAHRGKNTEAFF. As DNA, the CDR3 is TGTGCCAGCAGCGCTCACCGGGGGAAGAACACTGAAGCTTTCTTT.

The chain couples TRBV7-2 to TRBJ1-5, with a tentative D call TRBD1 (5 bases). CDR1 and CDR2 from the germline V gene are SGHTA and FQGNSA. The CDR3 loop spans 14 amino acids. The V end was cut by 2 bases, the J end by 5 bases, with 10 bases between. CDR3 protein: CASSLLTGYQPQHF. The CDR3 DNA follows: TGTGCCAGCAGCTTATTAACAGGTTATCAGCCCCAGCATTTT.

This chain links TRBV5-5 with TRBJ2-2, with 11 positions matching TRBD2. After removal of 2 bases from V and 5 bases from J, the junction contained 5 bases not matched to a gene. This CDR3 spans 16 amino acids. In germline, CDR1 is SGHKS, CDR2 YYEKEE (reference sequence). The CDR3 DNA follows: TGTGCCAGCAGCTTCGGGTCTAGCGGGAGGACCGGGGAGCTGTTTTTT. It specifies CASSFGSSGRTGELFF.

The DNA for the CDR3 is TGTGCCAGTAGCTTCGCTGGGAGCTCCTACGAGCAGTACTTC. Translated: CASSFAGSSYEQYF. The chain has TRBV19 and TRBJ2-7; D may be TRBD2 (5 bases). Trimming left V 6 bases short and J 0 bases short, with 12 bases between. This CDR3 spans 14 amino acids. Germline V gives CDR1 LNHDA, CDR2 SQIVND (reference sequence).

The chain combines TRBV28 with TRBJ1-2; D might be TRBD1 (6 bases). V lost 10 bases and J lost 4, with 10 bases in between. Germline V lookup: CDR1 MDHEN, CDR2 SYDVKM. CDR3 length: 11 amino acids. The DNA for the CDR3 is TGTGCCATACAGGGCGGCTATGGCTACACCTTC. Its translation is CAIQGGYGYTF.

The rearrangement joins TRBV13 to TRBJ2-7; 8 bases line up with TRBD2. Germline V gives CDR1 PRHDT, CDR2 FYEKMQ (reference sequence). V dropped 5 bases and J dropped 4; count of bases not matched to a gene: 7. CDR3 length: 14 amino acids. The CDR3 DNA reads TGTGCCAGCAGCACAGCGGGAGTCGTTTACGAGCAGTACTTC. Amino acid sequence: CASSTAGVVYEQYF.

The gene calls are TRBV15 and TRBJ2-7; a weak D match, TRBD1 (5 bases). V was pared by 1 base and J by 3 bases, with 13 bases between. The CDR3 contains 15 residues. Germline V lookup: CDR1 LNHNV, CDR2 YYDKDF (reference sequence). The CDR3, as DNA: TGTGCCACCAGCAGAGGGGGCAGGATATTCTACGAGCAGTACTTC. It is translated as CATSRGGRIFYEQYF.

The V call is TRBV28, the J call TRBJ2-3; weak D call: TRBD1 (6 bases). V dropped 5 bases and J dropped 2 bases, with 17 bases sitting between them. There are 16 residues in the CDR3. CDR1 is MDHEN and CDR2 is SYDVKM in the germline V gene. In DNA, the CDR3 is TGTGCCAGCAGTCCCCCCGACAGGTCCTCCACAGATACGCAGTATTTT. Translating gives CASSPPDRSSTDTQYF.

The chain joins TRBV6-1 to TRBJ2-7, with D tentatively TRBD2 (7 bases). In germline, CDR1 is MNHNS, CDR2 SASEGT. V lost 11 bases to trimming and J lost 6 bases, with 14 bases between them. The CDR3 length is 11 residues. CDR3 amino acids: CASLGGLEQYF. The CDR3 coding sequence is TGTGCCTCCCTGGGGGGGCTCGAGCAGTACTTC.

V gene TRBV5-1 combines with J gene TRBJ1-4; weak D call: TRBD1 (5 bases). Looked up from germline, CDR1 is SGHRS and CDR2 is YFSETQ. Trimming pared 5 bases from V and 10 bases from J, leaving 12 bases between. The CDR3 length is 12 residues. The CDR3 DNA follows: TGCGCCAGCAGTCTAGGACAAGGAAAACTGTTTTTT. Translation: CASSLGQGKLFF.

The chain joins TRBV19 to TRBJ1-5, with a possible D match to TRBD1 (5 bases). CDR3 length: 13 residues. Per germline, CDR1 LNHDA and CDR2 SQIVND (reference sequence). V dropped 5 bases and J dropped 8 bases, with 13 bases sitting between them. The CDR3 is CASSLRGFEPQHF. The CDR3 nucleotides read TGTGCCAGTAGTCTGCGGGGGTTCGAGCCCCAGCATTTT.

The genes are TRBV30 and TRBJ1-5, with D perhaps matching TRBD1 (6 bases). Germline V CDR1 and CDR2: GTSNPN, SVGIG (reference sequence). V was shortened by 8 bases and J by 4 bases, with 12 bases between the two germline ends. The CDR3 is 12 residues long. CDR3 coding DNA: TGTGCCCTGGAACAGGGAAATCAGCCCCAGCATTTT. This encodes CALEQGNQPQHF.

The chain recombines TRBV7-2 with TRBJ2-5; 9 bases match TRBD1. The CDR3 loop spans 15 amino acids. Per germline, CDR1 SGHTA and CDR2 FQGNSA. Germline trimming cut 5 bases from V and 1 base from J; bases unmatched to any gene: 5. The CDR3 loop reads CASSLQDRGQETQYF. The CDR3 DNA is TGTGCCAGCAGCCTCCAGGACAGGGGCCAAGAGACCCAGTACTTC.

The chain employs TRBV6-1 and TRBJ1-6; the match to TRBD1 covers 7 bases. The V segment lost 8 bases and the J segment 5 bases; nucleotides outside the gene matches: 9. Per the germline V gene, CDR1 is MNHNS and CDR2 is SASEGT. The CDR3 is made up of 15 amino acids. CDR3 residues: CASPGGTADNSPLHF. The CDR3 DNA is TGTGCCAGCCCTGGCGGGACAGCCGATAATTCACCCCTCCACTTT.

CDR3 residues: CAWSPRLAGVVDTQYF. CDR3 bases: TGTGCCTGGAGTCCACGACTAGCGGGAGTAGTAGATACGCAGTATTTT. The chain links TRBV30 to TRBJ2-3, with 12 bases aligning to TRBD2. V was pared by 2 bases and J by 5 bases, with 8 bases of the junction left unmatched. This CDR3 has 16 residues. Germline V gene lookup returns CDR1 GTSNPN and CDR2 SVGIG (reference sequence).

The rearrangement joins TRBV5-4 to TRBJ2-7; 8 positions agree with TRBD1. V lost 3 bases, J lost 7 bases, and 12 bases stayed unmatched. In germline, CDR1 is SGHNT, CDR2 YYREEE (reference sequence). The CDR3 length is 15 residues. The CDR3 protein is CASSSERQGPGEQYF. Written as DNA, the CDR3 is TGTGCCAGCAGCTCCGAACGACAGGGGCCAGGAGAGCAGTACTTC.

V and J are TRBV2 and TRBJ1-5; D remains ambiguous. Per germline, CDR1 SNHLY and CDR2 FYNNEI. This CDR3 is built from 14 residues. Trimming stripped 4 bases from V and 0 bases from J, with 7 bases between. CDR3 coding DNA: TGTGCCAGCAGTGTCTCGTTTAGCAATCAGCCCCAGCATTTT. Translated, it gives CASSVSFSNQPQHF.

The gene calls are TRBV2 and TRBJ1-1; TRBD1 matches 8 bases. From germline, CDR1 is SNHLY and CDR2 FYNNEI. The CDR3 sequence is 14 residues long. The J segment lost 0 bases and the V segment lost 6 bases, leaving 3 bases of the junction unmatched. The CDR3 here is CASSRQGMNTEAFF. The DNA for the CDR3 is TGTGCCAGCAGCCGACAGGGGATGAACACTGAAGCTTTCTTT. Full variable domain (outside the CDR3, taken from reference TRBV2 and TRBJ1-1): EPEVTQTPSHQVTQMGQEVILRCVPISNHLYFYWYRQILGQKVEFLVSFYNNEISEKSEIFDDQFSVERPDGSNFTLKIRSTKLEDSAMYFCASSRQGMNTEAFFGQGTRLTVV.

The chain employs TRBV11-1 and TRBJ2-2; D remains ambiguous. Trimming left V 3 bases short and J 6 bases short, with 5 bases between. The CDR3 has 12 amino acids. From germline, CDR1 is SGHAT and CDR2 FQDESV (reference sequence). CDR3 sequence: CASSLGPGELFF. The CDR3 DNA reads TGTGCCAGCAGCTTGGGCCCCGGGGAGCTGTTTTTT. Based on the CDR3 plus reference TRBV11-1 and TRBJ2-2, the full variable domain is EAEVAQSPRYKITEKSQAVAFWCDPISGHATLYWYRQILGQGPELLVQFQDESVVDDSQLPKDRFSAERLKGVDSTLKIQPAELGDSAMYLCASSLGPGELFFGEGSRLTVL.

This chain links TRBV27 with TRBJ1-1; maybe TRBD1 (5 bases). V lost 2 bases, J lost 2 bases, and 9 bases lay in between. The CDR3 is 14 residues long. CDR1 MNHEY and CDR2 SMNVEV come from the germline V gene (reference sequence). This CDR3 reads CASSLRGLNTEAFF. The DNA of the CDR3 is TGTGCCAGCAGTTTAAGGGGTTTAAACACTGAAGCTTTCTTT.